The rows below give T cell receptor beta chains drawn from one sample of a study of blood T cell repertoires in COVID-19. TCRdb keeps only in-frame clones here, not all; method: immunoSEQ multiplex PCR. The repertoire consists of 170,000 or so clones, with less than 90% occurring once and the leading ten covering 7.6%. The sequenced material came from peripheral blood. The source is a woman aged 70 to 79 with COVID-19, enrolled during active disease. CDR3s include the opening cysteine and the closing phenylalanine or tryptophan. A D gene is named only where the DNA matches it firmly. A clone size is listed for some rows: how often the clone was seen (once, few, many), or a class if it is expanded.

j_call,d_call,v_call,clone_size,cdr3_nt,cdr3_aa
TRBJ2-5,TRBD2,TRBV28,-,TGTGCCAGCAGTTTAGCGGGGGGCTTGGGAGAGACCCAGTACTTC,CASSLAGGLGETQYF
TRBJ2-3,TRBD1,TRBV2,-,TGTGCCAGCACCTTCCTCCGGGACAGGGGCACAGATACGCAGTATTTT,CASTFLRDRGTDTQYF
TRBJ2-3,TRBD2,TRBV28,-,TGTGCCAGCAGTTTATTAGGACTAGCGGGAAGCACAGATACGCAGTATTTT,CASSLLGLAGSTDTQYF
TRBJ1-1,TRBD1,TRBV18,-,TGTGCCAGCTCACTTTGGACAGGCCGCATGGATCGCACTGAAGCTTTCTTT,CASSLWTGRMDRTEAFF
TRBJ2-5,-,TRBV19,-,TGTGCCAGTACTCCCGCGGGGCGCGGGGAGACCCAGTACTTC,CASTPAGRGETQYF
TRBJ1-5,TRBD1,TRBV6-5,-,TGTGCCAGCAGTTACGACAGGGAACAGCCCCAGCATTTT,CASSYDREQPQHF
TRBJ1-2,-,TRBV18,-,TGTGCCAGCTCACCCAGGGCGGATGGCTACACCTTC,CASSPRADGYTF
TRBJ1-2,TRBD1,TRBV28,few,TGTGCCAGCAGTCCGGGGACAGGGGCTTACTATGGCTACACCTTC,CASSPGTGAYYGYTF
TRBJ2-7,-,TRBV5-3,-,TGTGCCAGAAGCCCACCCAAGGGTCAGGGGAAGAACTACGAGCAGTACTTC,CARSPPKGQGKNYEQYF
TRBJ2-7,-,TRBV19,-,TGTGCCAGTAGTATAAAAGAGACTACGAATCAGTACTTC,CASSIKETTNQYF
TRBJ1-1,TRBD1,TRBV30,-,TGTGCCTGGAGTAAGACAGGGGGTAACACTGAAGCTTTCTTT,CAWSKTGGNTEAFF
TRBJ2-3,-,TRBV6-6,-,TGTGCCAGCAGTTACGAGTCAGGTTCCACAGATACGCAGTATTTT,CASSYESGSTDTQYF
TRBJ1-5,TRBD1,TRBV5-1,-,TGCGCCAGCAGCTGGACAGGGGGCTTTGAGCCCCAGCATTTT,CASSWTGGFEPQHF
TRBJ2-3,-,TRBV19,-,TGTGCCAGTAGTTGGGGGGCTAGCGGAGCCACAGATACGCAGTATTTT,CASSWGASGATDTQYF
TRBJ2-2,-,TRBV15,few,TGTGCCACCACCCCCCTGGTTGGACACAGAACCGGGGAGCTGTTTTTT,CATTPLVGHRTGELFF
TRBJ1-6,-,TRBV28,-,TGTGCCAGCAGTTTATTGCAGGGGTACTACCACTTT,CASSLLQGYYHF
TRBJ2-1,-,TRBV19,once,TGTGCCAGTAGTATTAACGGGATGACCTACAATGAGCAGTTCTTC,CASSINGMTYNEQFF
TRBJ2-1,TRBD1,TRBV7-3,-,TGTGCCAGCAGCTTATGGCAGGGGGCGGGCAATGAGCAGTTCTTC,CASSLWQGAGNEQFF
TRBJ1-4,TRBD1,TRBV5-1,-,TGCGCCAGATGTCGGAGACAGGGGGGGCATAAGGGAACTGAAAAACTGTTTTTT,CARCRRQGGHKGTEKLFF
TRBJ2-5,TRBD1,TRBV9,-,TGTGCCAGCAGCGTAGTAGGGGGCGAGTCAGAGACCCAGTACTTC,CASSVVGGESETQYF
TRBJ2-6,-,TRBV29-1,-,TGCAGCGTTGAAGGTCGGGGCTCTGGGGCCAACGTCCTGACTTTC,CSVEGRGSGANVLTF
TRBJ1-6,-,TRBV5-4,-,TGTGCCAGCAGCCCAGCACAGGGTCTAGGCAATTCACCCCTCCACTTT,CASSPAQGLGNSPLHF
TRBJ1-5,TRBD1,TRBV19,few,TGTGCCAGTAGTATTAACAGGGGTGGTGGCAATCAGCCCCAGCATTTT,CASSINRGGGNQPQHF
TRBJ2-5,-,TRBV5-4,-,TGTGCCAGCAGTCTTAATTCGGAGACCCAGTACTTC,CASSLNSETQYF
TRBJ1-5,TRBD1,TRBV27,-,TGTGCCAGCAGCCCCCGAGACAGGGCGTCGGAGCCCCAGCATTTT,CASSPRDRASEPQHF